This record concerns one TCR beta chain sequence. Its antigen is unknown. At one end, the junction sequence differs from germline, possibly due to a read error. This sample stems from a study of tumor-infiltrating lymphocytes in primary liver carcinoma. Germline DNA was extracted too, while blood RNA derived from unsorted whole blood. This CDR3 comprises 12 residues. CDR1 and CDR2 from the germline V gene are MNHNS and SASEGT. The template, 500 ng total RNA, yielded TCR beta cDNA made with a constant-region primer. Modified slightly, ARM-PCR produced TCR beta libraries over three nested multiplex PCR rounds. It was with TRBV1-TRBV30 forward primers and a C-beta reverse primer that the first two PCR rounds were run, at roughly 10 cycles each. TCRdb itself ran the multiplex PCR reads through MiXCR, one entry per CDR3 protein. Of around 210,000 distinct CDR3 sequences listed, almost 65% are singletons.

Points from the study as a whole: Lower overlap was observed for tumor-adjacent and tumor-blood pairs relative to tumor region pairs. Blood trailed tumors significantly in top-250-clone fraction (p = 0.039).

The specimen sequenced was peripheral blood. V gene TRBV6-1 combines with J gene TRBJ2-1; D is unclear. The receptor was isolated from a woman aged 60-70 years with primary liver carcinoma and hepatitis B virus infection. In DNA form, the CDR3 reads TGTGCCAGCAGTGAAGGGGCTGCTGAGCTGTTCTTC. Its translation is CASSEGAAELFF.